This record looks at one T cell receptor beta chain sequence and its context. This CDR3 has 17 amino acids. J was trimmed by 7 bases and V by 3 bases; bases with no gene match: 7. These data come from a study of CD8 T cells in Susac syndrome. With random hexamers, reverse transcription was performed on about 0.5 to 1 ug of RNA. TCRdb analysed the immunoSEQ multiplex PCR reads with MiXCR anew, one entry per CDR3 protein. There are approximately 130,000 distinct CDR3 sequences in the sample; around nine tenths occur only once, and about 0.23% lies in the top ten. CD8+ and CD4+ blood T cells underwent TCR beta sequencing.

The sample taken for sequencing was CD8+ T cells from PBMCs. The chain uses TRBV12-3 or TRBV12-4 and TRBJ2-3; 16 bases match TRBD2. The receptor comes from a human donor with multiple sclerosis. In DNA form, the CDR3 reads TGTGCCAGCAGTTTTGGGACTAGCGGGAGGGCCTCATATACGCAGTATTTT. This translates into CASSFGTSGRASYTQYF.